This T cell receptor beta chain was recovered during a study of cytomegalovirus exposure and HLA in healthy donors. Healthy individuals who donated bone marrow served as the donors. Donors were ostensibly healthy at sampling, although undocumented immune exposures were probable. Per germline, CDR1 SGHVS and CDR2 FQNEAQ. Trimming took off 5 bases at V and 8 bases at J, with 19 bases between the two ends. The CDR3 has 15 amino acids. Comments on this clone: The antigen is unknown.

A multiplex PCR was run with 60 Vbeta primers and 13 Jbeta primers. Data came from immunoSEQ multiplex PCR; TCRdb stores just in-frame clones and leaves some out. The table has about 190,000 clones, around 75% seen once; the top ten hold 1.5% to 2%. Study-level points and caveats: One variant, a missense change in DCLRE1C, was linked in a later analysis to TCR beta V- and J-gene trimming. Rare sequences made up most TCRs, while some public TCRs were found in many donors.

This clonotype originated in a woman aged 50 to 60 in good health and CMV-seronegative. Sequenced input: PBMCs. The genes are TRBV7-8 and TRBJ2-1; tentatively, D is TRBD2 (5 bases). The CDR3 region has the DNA TGTGCCAGCAGCCCTAGGGAGCTGCGAGGCGATGAGCAGTTCTTC. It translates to CASSPRELRGDEQFF. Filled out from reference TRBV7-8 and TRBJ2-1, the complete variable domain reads GAGVSQSPRYKVAKRGQDVALRCDPISGHVSLFWYQQALGQGPEFLTYFQNEAQLDKSGLPSDRFFAERPEGSVSTLKIQRTQQEDSAVYLCASSPRELRGDEQFFGPGTRLTVL.